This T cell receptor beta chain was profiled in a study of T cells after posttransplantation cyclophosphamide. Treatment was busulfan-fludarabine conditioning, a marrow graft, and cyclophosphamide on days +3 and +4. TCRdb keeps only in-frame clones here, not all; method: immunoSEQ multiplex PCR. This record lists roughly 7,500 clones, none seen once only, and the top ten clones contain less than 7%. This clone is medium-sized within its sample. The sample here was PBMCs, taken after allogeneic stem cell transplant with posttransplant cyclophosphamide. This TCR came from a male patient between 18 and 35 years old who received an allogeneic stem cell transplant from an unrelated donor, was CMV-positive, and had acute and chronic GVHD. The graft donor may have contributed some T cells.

This CDR3 reads CASSLAEERYTF. For the CDR3, the DNA is TGTGCCAGCAGCTTGGCAGAGGAGCGATACACCTTC. The J gene is TRBJ1-2, the V gene TRBV5-6; no reliable D call. Germline CDR1 is SGHDT and CDR2 is YYEEEE. The CDR3 spans 12 residues. V was trimmed by 0 bases and J by 11 bases, leaving 11 bases between them.